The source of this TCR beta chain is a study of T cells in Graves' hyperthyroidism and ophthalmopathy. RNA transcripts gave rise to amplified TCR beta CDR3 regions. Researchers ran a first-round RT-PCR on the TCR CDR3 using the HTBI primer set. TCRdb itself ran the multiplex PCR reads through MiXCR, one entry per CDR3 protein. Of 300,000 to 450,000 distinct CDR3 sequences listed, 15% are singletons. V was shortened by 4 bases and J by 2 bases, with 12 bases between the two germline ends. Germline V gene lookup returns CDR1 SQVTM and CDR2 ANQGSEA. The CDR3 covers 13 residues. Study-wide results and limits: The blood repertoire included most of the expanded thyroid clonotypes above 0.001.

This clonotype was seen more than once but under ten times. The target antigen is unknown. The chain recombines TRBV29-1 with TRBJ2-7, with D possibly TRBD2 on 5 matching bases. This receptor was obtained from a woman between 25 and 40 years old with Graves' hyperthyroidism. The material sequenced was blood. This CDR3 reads CSVGATGAYEQYF. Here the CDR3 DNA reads TGCAGCGTTGGCGCTACCGGGGCCTACGAGCAGTACTTC.